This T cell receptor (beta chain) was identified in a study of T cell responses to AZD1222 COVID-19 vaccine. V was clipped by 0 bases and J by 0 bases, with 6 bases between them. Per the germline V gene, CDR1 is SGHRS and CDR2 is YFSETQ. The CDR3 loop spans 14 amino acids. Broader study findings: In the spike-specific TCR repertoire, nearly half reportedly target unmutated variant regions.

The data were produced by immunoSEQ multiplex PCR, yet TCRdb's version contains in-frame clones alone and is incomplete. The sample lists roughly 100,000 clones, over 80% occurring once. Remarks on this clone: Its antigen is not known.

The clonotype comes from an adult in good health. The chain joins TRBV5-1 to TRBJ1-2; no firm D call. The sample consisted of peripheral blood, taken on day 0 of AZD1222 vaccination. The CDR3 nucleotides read TGCGCCAGCAGCTTGGCCGTGACTAACTATGGCTACACCTTC. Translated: CASSLAVTNYGYTF.